These T cell receptor beta chains were read from a single sample in a study of shared clonotypes between healthy human individuals. Here immunoSEQ multiplex PCR was the method, and the copy in TCRdb shows in-frame clones only, minus some. Altogether approximately 980,000 clones are present, approximately 80% being singletons, with the ten largest covering roughly 1.5%. Sequenced material: memory CD4+ T cells sorted from blood. The receptors derive from a man in his late teens or twenties in good health. Each CDR3 is given with its conserved first and last residue.

v_gene	j_gene	CDR3aa
TRBV2	TRBJ2-3	CASGAGQGRDTQYF
TRBV5-6	TRBJ1-2	CASSEDAYGYTF
TRBV10-1	TRBJ2-5	CASSESTVKGTQYF
TRBV19	TRBJ2-7	CASSPRGSGHSSYEQYF
TRBV7-7	TRBJ2-5	CASSLGGRTQETQYF
TRBV19	TRBJ2-6	CASSWGQQSGANVLTF
TRBV11-2	TRBJ2-7	CASSLQGYSYEQYF
TRBV14	TRBJ1-2	CASSQRTGTGGNYGYTF
TRBV27	TRBJ1-2	CASSFRDNYGYTF
TRBV6-5	TRBJ2-2	CASSPSRSGELFF
TRBV2	TRBJ2-7	CASSEANYEQYF
TRBV12-5	TRBJ2-5	CASGLGSAPQETQYF
TRBV10-1	TRBJ1-2	CASSERTRGGYTF
TRBV28	TRBJ2-3	CASRPAGGKTDTQYF
TRBV7-6	TRBJ1-2	CASSLGRGQGYTF
TRBV2	TRBJ2-7	CASSDPGIPYEQYF
TRBV30	TRBJ2-6	CAWRSNSGANVLTF
TRBV6-5	TRBJ1-1	CASSLGDTEAFF
TRBV5-4	TRBJ2-5	CASSTQGTAETQYF
TRBV4-1	TRBJ1-2	CASSLPGGGVNYGYTF
TRBV5-4	TRBJ1-2	CASSLAAGQGRKDGYTF
TRBV6-5	TRBJ1-2	CASSYQGANYGYTF